The 24 T cell receptor beta chains below were found in one sample sequenced in a study of tumor-infiltrating lymphocytes in oesophageal squamous cell carcinoma. TCRdb re-called the PCR reads with MiXCR, one entry per CDR3 protein. The sample has 18,000 or so distinct CDR3 sequences, around two fifths seen once. The sample taken for sequencing was esophageal tumor tissue. The source is a male donor with esophageal squamous cell carcinoma.

This chain joins TRBV11-3 and TRBJ2-5; 7 bases map to TRBD2. The DNA matches TRBJ2-7 better at its end, which makes the J call doubtful. Germline assignment: CDR1 SGHNT and CDR2 YENEEA. The CDR3 has 15 residues. CDR3 amino acids: CASSLEGGSGYEQYF. CDR3 bases: TGTGCCAGCAGCTTAGAGGGCGGGAGCGGCTACGAGCAGTACTTC.

In the case of this clonotype: It is likely a read error, because the conserved phenylalanine at the end of the CDR3 is missing. The DNA is omitted, as the CDR3 cannot be located on it reliably, and the CDR3 follows TCRdb's listing. The V call is TRBV10-3, the J call TRBJ2-3; whether TRBD1, the table's D call, matches the DNA was not checked. CDR1 and CDR2 (germline): ENHRY, SYGVKD. Termini included, the CDR3 measures 17 amino acids. Here the CDR3 reads CAIRSGDAIGYTFGSGP.

By share, this clonotype ranks as medium-sized. The V call is TRBV7-3, the J call TRBJ2-1; 9 bases fit TRBD1. CDR1 is SGHTA, CDR2 FQGTGA, per germline. The junction had 8 bases not matched to a gene; V was cut back by 4 bases and J by 7 bases. This CDR3 has 15 amino acids. This chain's CDR3 is CASSSGTGIENEQFF. For the CDR3, the DNA is TGTGCCAGCAGCTCAGGGACAGGGATTGAGAATGAGCAGTTCTTC.

This clonotype occurred many times. CDR3 DNA: TGCGCCACTTCTCCCCGGGACAACGCGAACACCGGGGAGCTGTTTTTT. Translated: CATSPRDNANTGELFF. The genes are TRBV5-1 and TRBJ2-2; D perhaps matches TRBD1 (6 bases). The CDR3 runs to 16 residues. CDR1 and CDR2 from the germline V gene are SGHRS and YFSETQ. Deletions cut 9 bases from V and 0 bases from J, with 18 bases between.

The genes are TRBV7-8 and TRBJ2-3; TRBD2 matches at 15 bases. This CDR3 contains 16 residues. Germline V gene data show CDR1 as SGHVS and CDR2 as FQNEAQ. V was pared by 5 bases and J by 5 bases, with 5 bases of the junction left unmatched. The CDR3 sequence is CASSRGLAGGEDTQYF. Here the CDR3 DNA reads TGTGCCAGCAGCCGAGGACTAGCGGGAGGGGAAGATACGCAGTATTTT.

V gene TRBV7-2 combines with J gene TRBJ2-7; D tentatively reads TRBD1 or TRBD2 (5 bases each). The J call may be incorrect, as the DNA end agrees better with TRBJ2-1. The germline V gene encodes CDR1 SGHTA and CDR2 FQGNSA. This CDR3 region has 16 residues. CDR3 sequence (DNA): TGTGCCAGCAGCTTAGGAGGGGTAGTGGCCTACAATGAGCAGTTCTTC. It encodes CASSLGGVVAYNEQFF.

The V and J genes are TRBV7-6 and TRBJ2-3; either TRBD1 or TRBD2 may supply D (5 bases each). The J call may be incorrect, as the DNA end agrees better with TRBJ2-7. CDR3 size: 15 residues. Germline V CDR1 and CDR2: SGHVS, FNYEAQ. CDR3 sequence (DNA): TGTGCCAGCAGCTTAGGGGGCCGCAGGGACCACGAGCAGTACTTC. It codes for CASSLGGRRDHEQYF.

Worth noting for this clonotype: One end of the junction does not line up with germline, which may come from a read error. The genes are TRBV7-2 and TRBJ2-1; TRBD2 aligns across 14 bases. Per germline, CDR1 SGHTA and CDR2 FQGNSA. The CDR3 length is 19 residues. For the CDR3, the DNA is TGTGCCAGCAGCTCCCCCCCGGGACTAGCGGGAGTTACGAAGAGAAGGGAGTACTTC. Its translation: CASSSPPGLAGVTKRREYF.

V usage is TRBV7-2 and J usage is TRBJ2-5, with a weak D call TRBD1 (5 bases). Gene TRBJ2-1 matches the end of the DNA better, so the J call may be wrong. The CDR3 loop spans 15 amino acids. Per germline, CDR1 SGHTA and CDR2 FQGNSA. The CDR3: CASSLAQGWYNEQFF. The CDR3 bases are TGTGCCAGCAGCTTAGCTCAGGGTTGGTACAATGAGCAGTTCTTC.

On this clonotype itself: Sequence at one end of the junction differs from germline and may be a read error. The chain has TRBV28 and TRBJ2-5, with TRBD2 matching over 7 bases. The germline V gene has CDR1 MDHEN and CDR2 SYDVKM. This CDR3 contains 18 residues. The CDR3 region is CASTAPGGFSSYNSPLHF. CDR3 DNA: TGTGCCAGCACCGCCCCCGGGGGGTTCAGCTCCTATAATTCACCCCTCCACTTC.

The chain couples TRBV5-1 to TRBJ1-1; TRBD1 agrees at 8 bases. The ends lost 7 bases at V and 1 base at J; junction bases unmatched: 3. In germline, CDR1 is SGHRS, CDR2 YFSETQ. The CDR3 contains 13 residues. The CDR3 region has the DNA TGCGCCAGCCAGGGGGCGGGGAACACTGAAGCTTTCTTT. This codes for CASQGAGNTEAFF.

The chain recombines TRBV7-2 with TRBJ2-6; D call uncertain. TRBJ2-7 explains the end of the DNA better; the J call may be wrong. This CDR3 spans 13 amino acids. Germline CDR1 and CDR2: SGHTA and FQGNSA. In DNA form, the CDR3 reads TGTGCCAGCAGCCCCCGGGTGTCCTACGAGCAGTACTTC. Amino acids: CASSPRVSYEQYF.

The chain joins TRBV5-3 to TRBJ2-5; D perhaps matches TRBD2 (6 bases). The J call could be wrong; TRBJ2-3 is a better fit for the DNA end. TRBV5-3 is identified as an open reading frame with a role that is uncertain. The CDR3 loop spans 16 amino acids. Here the CDR3 DNA reads TGTGCCAGCAGGGTACCGGGACTGGCTAGCACAGATACGCAGTATTTT. Amino acids: CASRVPGLASTDTQYF.

The chain carries TRBV29-1 and TRBJ2-3, with 7 bases matching TRBD1. The DNA end is a closer match to TRBJ1-1, so the J assignment may be wrong. This CDR3 is 15 amino acids long. CDR1 and CDR2 (germline): SQVTM, ANQGSEA. The CDR3 spells CSVVTGFFMNTEAFF. As DNA, the CDR3 is TGCAGCGTGGTGACAGGGTTCTTCATGAACACTGAAGCTTTCTTT.

This clonotype rates as medium-sized (0.01 to 0.1%). This chain joins TRBV7-3 and TRBJ2-1, with unresolved D. Between the trimmed V and J ends, which lost 1 base and 5 bases, there was a span of 15 bases. The CDR3 loop spans 16 amino acids. Germline CDR1 SGHTA, CDR2 FQGTGA. The CDR3 DNA reads as TGTGCCAGCAGCTTAAAAGGGCACCTAGGGAACAATGAGCAGTTCTTC. Protein sequence: CASSLKGHLGNNEQFF.

CDR3 nucleotides: TGTGCCAGCAGCCAAGATCACGGCGGGTGGGGCACCACAGATACGCAGTATTTT. It yields the protein CASSQDHGGWGTTDTQYF. The chain couples TRBV14 to TRBJ2-3, with D perhaps matching TRBD1 or TRBD2 (5 bases each). Trimming pared 0 bases from V and 2 bases from J, leaving 18 bases between. Germline V lookup: CDR1 SGHDN, CDR2 FVKESK. The CDR3 consists of 18 residues.

The rearrangement joins TRBV7-8 to TRBJ1-3, with D maybe TRBD1 (5 bases). Between the trimmed V and J ends, which lost 7 bases and 2 bases, there was a span of 12 bases. Per germline, CDR1 SGHVS and CDR2 FQNEAQ. The CDR3 sequence is 14 residues long. The CDR3 sequence is CASKRTMTGNTIYF. CDR3 sequence (DNA): TGTGCCAGCAAACGGACAATGACTGGAAACACCATATATTTT.

Remarks on this clonotype: A much larger clone is a single base away; this may be a read error. CDR3 DNA: TGTGCCAGCAGAGGGGTGGGGCGCGCCTACAATGAGCAGTACTTC. It codes for CASRGVGRAYNEQYF. The chain links TRBV7-9 to TRBJ2-5; possible D gene TRBD1, 5 bases. The CDR3 runs 15 residues. The germline V gene encodes CDR1 SEHNR and CDR2 FQNEAQ (reference sequence). Trimming removed 6 bases from V and 11 bases from J, with 25 bases in between.

This clonotype was observed a handful of times. The chain links TRBV18 to TRBJ2-7; 9 positions match TRBD1. V lost 1 base and J lost 1; bases outside the gene matches: 2. Per germline, CDR1 KGHSH and CDR2 LQKENI. The CDR3 is 15 residues long. This chain's CDR3 is CASSPQGTGSYEQYF. The CDR3 DNA follows: TGTGCCAGCTCACCACAGGGGACAGGGTCCTACGAGCAGTACTTC. Supplemented by reference TRBV18 and TRBJ2-7, the full variable domain reads NAGVMQNPRHLVRRRGQEARLRCSPMKGHSHVYWYRQLPEEGLKFMVYLQKENIIDESGMPKERFSAEFPKEGPSILRIQQVVRGDSAAYFCASSPQGTGSYEQYFGPGTRLTVT.

V and J are TRBV2 and TRBJ1-1, with no clear D. V was clipped by 5 bases and J by 0 bases, with 10 bases between them. Germline V gene lookup returns CDR1 SNHLY and CDR2 FYNNEI. The CDR3 is made up of 14 amino acids. CDR3 DNA: TGTGCCAGCAGTCCTCAGGAGATGAACACTGAAGCTTTCTTT. Residues: CASSPQEMNTEAFF. Using reference TRBV2 and TRBJ1-1 for the parts outside the CDR3, the full variable domain is EPEVTQTPSHQVTQMGQEVILRCVPISNHLYFYWYRQILGQKVEFLVSFYNNEISEKSEIFDDQFSVERPDGSNFTLKIRSTKLEDSAMYFCASSPQEMNTEAFFGQGTRLTVV.

The rearrangement joins TRBV7-3 to TRBJ2-3; 11 bases line up with TRBD1. TRBJ2-1 explains the end of the DNA better; the J call may be wrong. Germline-derived CDR1 and CDR2 are SGHTA and FQGTGA. The CDR3 loop spans 15 amino acids. CDR3 residues: CASSAGQGAISEQFF. The DNA for the CDR3 is TGTGCCAGCAGCGCCGGACAGGGGGCGATCTCTGAGCAGTTCTTC.

This clonotype has ten or more counts. This chain connects TRBV5-1 to TRBJ2-5, with TRBD2 matching 7 bases. Germline V gene sequence: CDR1 SGHRS, CDR2 YFSETQ. The CDR3 covers 14 residues. With 2 bases clipped from V and 5 bases from J, the junction kept 6 bases outside the gene matches. CDR3 protein: CASSFSREGETQYF. In nucleotides, the CDR3 is TGCGCCAGCAGCTTTTCCAGGGAGGGGGAGACCCAGTACTTC.

This clonotype was counted many times. The chain carries TRBV27 and TRBJ2-1, with 12 bases identical to TRBD2. Germline loops: CDR1 MNHEY, CDR2 SMNVEV (reference sequence). The CDR3 loop spans 15 amino acids. V shed 5 bases, J shed 5 bases, and the junction held 4 bases outside the gene matches. CDR3 bases: TGTGCCAGCAGTAAGCTAGCGGGAGGGCACAATGAGCAGTTCTTC. It specifies CASSKLAGGHNEQFF.

This chain joins TRBV7-2 and TRBJ2-1; maybe TRBD1 (5 bases). The DNA matches TRBJ1-2 better at its end, which makes the J call doubtful. The CDR3 runs to 15 residues. Germline loops: CDR1 SGHTA, CDR2 FQGNSA. The DNA for the CDR3 is TGTGCCAGCAGCTTAACAGGCAAAGCTAACTATGGCTACACCTTC. Protein sequence: CASSLTGKANYGYTF.